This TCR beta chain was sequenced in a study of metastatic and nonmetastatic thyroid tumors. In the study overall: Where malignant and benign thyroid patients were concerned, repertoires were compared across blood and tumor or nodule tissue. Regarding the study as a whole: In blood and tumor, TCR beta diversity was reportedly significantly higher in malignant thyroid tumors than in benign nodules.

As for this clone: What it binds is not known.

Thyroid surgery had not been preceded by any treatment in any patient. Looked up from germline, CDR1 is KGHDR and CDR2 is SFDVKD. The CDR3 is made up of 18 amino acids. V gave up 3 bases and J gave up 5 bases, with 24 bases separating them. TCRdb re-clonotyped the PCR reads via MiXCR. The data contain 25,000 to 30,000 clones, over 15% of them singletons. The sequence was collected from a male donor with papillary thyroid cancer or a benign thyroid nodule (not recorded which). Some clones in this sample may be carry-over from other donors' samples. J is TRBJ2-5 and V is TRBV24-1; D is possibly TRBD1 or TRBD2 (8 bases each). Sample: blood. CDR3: CATSDTTGGGLGGETQYF. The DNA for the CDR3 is TGTGCCACCAGTGATACAACAGGGGGGGGACTAGGCGGGGAGACCCAGTACTTC.